This T cell receptor beta chain was documented in a study of blood T cell repertoires in COVID-19. The germline gives CDR1 SNHLY, CDR2 FYNNEI. After removal of 3 bases from V and 0 bases from J, the junction contained 3 bases not matched to a gene. The CDR3 spans 15 residues. Regarding this clone: The same CDR3 also results from other DNA sequences found in this sample.

The data were produced by immunoSEQ multiplex PCR, yet TCRdb's version contains in-frame clones alone and is incomplete. The sample lists 90,000 to 150,000 clones, just over 70% occurring once. Sequenced input: peripheral blood. The J gene is TRBJ2-3, the V gene TRBV2, with 7 bases that match TRBD2. This clonotype was sampled from a human donor with acute or convalescent COVID-19. The donor label of this sample is uncertain. The DNA of the CDR3 is TGTGCCAGCAGTGATGGGGGGGGTAGCACAGATACGCAGTATTTT. It is translated as CASSDGGGSTDTQYF.